Below, 19 T cell receptor beta chains from the same sample are listed, as sequenced in a study of cytomegalovirus exposure and HLA in healthy donors. The PCR employed 60 Vbeta primers together with 13 Jbeta primers. Using immunoSEQ multiplex PCR, the repertoire was profiled, and TCRdb retains in-frame clones only, with some absent. The sample yields 100,000 to 120,000 clones, 79% seen once. Sequenced input: PBMCs. Source of these receptors: a young man in good health and CMV-seropositive.

The chain combines TRBV5-1 with TRBJ2-7, with 9 bases lining up with TRBD1. This CDR3 contains 16 residues. Germline V lookup: CDR1 SGHRS, CDR2 YFSETQ. V lost 0 bases and J lost 2; bases outside the gene matches: 6. Written as DNA, the CDR3 is TGCGCCAGCAGCTTGGGGTGGGGACAGGGACCCTACGAGCAGTACTTC. It specifies CASSLGWGQGPYEQYF. The full variable domain, in which reference TRBV5-1 and TRBJ2-7 provide the parts outside the CDR3, is KAGVTQTPRYLIKTRGQQVTLSCSPISGHRSVSWYQQTPGQGLQFLFEYFSETQRNKGNFPGRFSGRQFSNSRSEMNVSTLELGDSALYLCASSLGWGQGPYEQYFGPGTRLTVT.

This clone was observed once. This chain links TRBV7-2 with TRBJ1-6; 8 bases line up with TRBD1. This CDR3 contains 14 residues. V was clipped by 7 bases and J by 11 bases; unmatched bases: 10. Germline V gene lookup returns CDR1 SGHTA and CDR2 FQGNSA. The CDR3 region has the DNA TGTGCCAGCAACACAGGGGGGTCGGTTACACCCCTCCACTTT. It specifies CASNTGGSVTPLHF. The entire variable domain, with the rest obtained from reference TRBV7-2 and TRBJ1-6, is as follows: GAGVSQSPSNKVTEKGKDVELRCDPISGHTALYWYRQSLGQGLEFLIYFQGNSAPDKSGLPSDRFSAERTGGSVSTLTIQRTQQEDSAVYLCASNTGGSVTPLHFGNGTRLTVT.

The V and J genes are TRBV9 and TRBJ2-3, with a possible D match to TRBD2 (7 bases). The CDR3 length is 16 residues. Trimming left V 0 bases short and J 2 bases short, with 13 bases between. Per germline, CDR1 SGDLS and CDR2 YYNGEE. In DNA, the CDR3 is TGTGCCAGCAGCGTAGGAGGGGGGGAGACCACAGATACGCAGTATTTT. Translated, it gives CASSVGGGETTDTQYF.

This clone was recorded a few times. J is TRBJ1-2 and V is TRBV19; 8 nucleotides match TRBD1. The CDR3 runs to 14 residues. V dropped 7 bases and J dropped 7; count of bases not matched to a gene: 11. The germline V gene has CDR1 LNHDA and CDR2 SQIVND (reference sequence). CDR3 amino acids: CASKSGTGMFGYTF. As DNA, the CDR3 is TGTGCCAGTAAGAGTGGGACAGGAATGTTTGGCTACACCTTC.

The CDR3: CASQGSGSYEQYF. CDR3 nucleotides: TGTGCCAGTCAGGGTTCCGGCTCCTACGAGCAGTACTTC. This chain links TRBV25-1 with TRBJ2-7, with TRBD1 as a possible D gene (5 bases). CDR3 size: 13 residues. Germline CDR1 MGHDK, CDR2 SYGVNS. V lost 9 bases and J 0 bases, leaving 12 bases between the germline ends.

The genes are TRBV7-6 and TRBJ2-1, with TRBD1 as a possible D gene (6 bases). The CDR3 totals 17 residues. With 0 bases removed from V and 3 bases from J, the gap between germline ends came to 15 bases. Germline CDR1 SGHVS, CDR2 FNYEAQ. The CDR3 loop is CASSLARWTELYNEQFF. The CDR3 bases are TGTGCCAGCAGCTTAGCTAGGTGGACAGAACTCTACAATGAGCAGTTCTTC.

The chain links TRBV27 to TRBJ1-3; weak D call: TRBD1 (6 bases). Germline lookup yields CDR1 MNHEY and CDR2 SMNVEV (reference sequence). V was trimmed by 7 bases and J by 8 bases, leaving 15 bases between them. The CDR3 spans 13 residues. CDR3 residues: CASTSTGSDTIYF. The CDR3, as DNA: TGTGCCAGCACCAGCACAGGGTCGGACACCATATATTTT.

This sequence joins TRBV11-2 and TRBJ1-1; no clear D. The germline V gene has CDR1 SGHAT and CDR2 FQNNGV. V lost 7 bases and J lost 3, with 9 bases in between. The CDR3 is 12 residues long. CDR3 loop: CASIPSYTEAFF. DNA of the CDR3: TGTGCCAGCATCCCTAGCTACACTGAAGCTTTCTTT. Drawing the rest from reference TRBV11-2 and TRBJ1-1, the complete variable domain is EAGVAQSPRYKIIEKRQSVAFWCNPISGHATLYWYQQILGQGPKLLIQFQNNGVVDDSQLPKDRFSAERLKGVDSTLKIQPAKLEDSAVYLCASIPSYTEAFFGQGTRLTVV.

The chain joins TRBV30 to TRBJ1-1; the match to TRBD1 covers 7 bases. The CDR3 consists of 16 residues. The V gene's germline CDR1 is GTSNPN and CDR2 SVGIG (reference sequence). V lost 4 bases to trimming and J lost 0 bases; unmatched junction nucleotides: 11. The chain's CDR3 is CAWTLGTVFMNTEAFF. CDR3 nucleotide sequence: TGTGCCTGGACTTTGGGGACAGTGTTCATGAACACTGAAGCTTTCTTT.

This clone was observed once. The chain joins TRBV7-9 to TRBJ2-7, with D possibly matching TRBD1 (5 bases). The CDR3 has 14 amino acids. Germline V gene sequence: CDR1 SEHNR, CDR2 FQNEAQ (reference sequence). V was cut by 5 bases and J by 2 bases, with 13 bases left in between. The chain's CDR3 is CASSPDTSPYEQYF. CDR3 in DNA: TGTGCCAGCAGCCCGGACACTTCCCCCTACGAGCAGTACTTC.

The genes are TRBV7-9 and TRBJ2-1; 10 bases align to TRBD2. V dropped 5 bases and J dropped 5; count of bases not matched to a gene: 3. There are 14 residues in the CDR3. Per germline, CDR1 SEHNR and CDR2 FQNEAQ (reference sequence). The chain's CDR3 is CASSISGGDNEQFF. DNA of the CDR3: TGTGCCAGCAGCATAAGCGGGGGGGACAATGAGCAGTTCTTC.

The chain recombines TRBV7-9 with TRBJ2-2; D gene ambiguous. The CDR3 is 15 residues long. V lost 5 bases and J lost 1, with 11 bases in between. CDR1 and CDR2 from the germline V gene are SEHNR and FQNEAQ (reference sequence). The CDR3 DNA sequence: TGTGCCAGCAGCCGCGGAGACTGGAACACCGGGGAGCTGTTTTTT. Its protein product is CASSRGDWNTGELFF.

This chain uses TRBV19 with TRBJ1-1, with D possibly TRBD1 on 5 matching bases. V lost 2 bases and J lost 6, with 10 bases in between. The CDR3 is 13 residues long. The germline V gene has CDR1 LNHDA and CDR2 SQIVND (reference sequence). CDR3 nucleotides: TGTGCCAGTAGTATACCCAGGGCCCCTGAAGCTTTCTTT. Translated: CASSIPRAPEAFF. The full variable domain, completed using reference TRBV19 and TRBJ1-1, is DGGITQSPKYLFRKEGQNVTLSCEQNLNHDAMYWYRQDPGQGLRLIYYSQIVNDFQKGDIAEGYSVSREKKESFPLTVTSAQKNPTAFYLCASSIPRAPEAFFGQGTRLTVV.

J is TRBJ1-1 and V is TRBV5-4; TRBD1 matches 10 bases. The J segment lost 8 bases and the V segment lost 4 bases, leaving 11 bases of the junction unmatched. The CDR3 runs 15 residues. Germline CDR1 SGHNT, CDR2 YYREEE (reference sequence). CDR3 nucleotides: TGTGCCAGCAGCATCCCCAGCGACAGGGGGCGAGAAGCTTTCTTT. Its translation: CASSIPSDRGREAFF.

CDR3 sequence reads: CASSFSGGALGGELFF. CDR3 DNA sequence: TGTGCCAGCAGCTTTAGCGGGGGGGCCTTGGGCGGGGAGCTGTTTTTT. The chain uses TRBV7-2 and TRBJ2-2; 11 bases match TRBD2. The CDR3 totals 16 residues. Germline V gene sequence: CDR1 SGHTA, CDR2 FQGNSA. Trimming took 3 bases from V and 7 from J; bases not matched to a gene: 7.

This clone was observed a few times. This chain joins TRBV10-3 and TRBJ1-1; 7 bases align to TRBD1. The CDR3 has 15 residues. Germline-derived CDR1 and CDR2 are ENHRY and SYGVKD. J lost 3 bases, V lost 2 bases, and 6 bases had no gene match. CDR3 sequence reads: CAISERGQDDTEAFF. CDR3 DNA: TGTGCCATCAGTGAGAGGGGGCAGGATGACACTGAAGCTTTCTTT.

The chain carries TRBV5-5 and TRBJ2-1; 9 positions agree with TRBD2. The CDR3 has 17 residues. Germline-derived CDR1 and CDR2 are SGHKS and YYEKEE (reference sequence). V shed 6 bases, J shed 8 bases, and the junction held 18 bases outside the gene matches. The chain's CDR3 is CASTDRSGGTVLDEQFF. The CDR3 nucleotides read TGTGCCAGCACGGATCGGAGCGGGGGGACCGTCTTGGATGAGCAGTTCTTC.

The rearrangement joins TRBV19 to TRBJ2-2; TRBD2 matches at 12 bases. The CDR3 is 17 residues long. CDR1 LNHDA and CDR2 SQIVND come from the germline V gene (reference sequence). Germline trimming cut 4 bases from V and 1 base from J; bases unmatched to any gene: 4. The CDR3 region has the DNA TGTGCCAGTAGTACCGGACTAGCGGGGATGAACACCGGGGAGCTGTTTTTT. Translation gives CASSTGLAGMNTGELFF.

The chain uses TRBV19 and TRBJ1-1, with no clear D. V was trimmed by 11 bases and J by 1 base, leaving 11 bases between them. There are 12 residues in the CDR3. The germline V gene encodes CDR1 LNHDA and CDR2 SQIVND (reference sequence). For the CDR3, the DNA is TGTGCCTCCAAGGAGGGGAACACTGAAGCTTTCTTT. This encodes CASKEGNTEAFF.